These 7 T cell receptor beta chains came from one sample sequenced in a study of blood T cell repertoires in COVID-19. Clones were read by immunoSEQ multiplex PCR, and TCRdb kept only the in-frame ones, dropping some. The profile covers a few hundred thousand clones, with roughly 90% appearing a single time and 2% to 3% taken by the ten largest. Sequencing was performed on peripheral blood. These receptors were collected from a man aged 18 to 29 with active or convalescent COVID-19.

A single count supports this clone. DNA for the CDR3: TGTGCCAGCCGGAGGCAGGGGTTTATGGATACGCAGTATTTT. Residues: CASRRQGFMDTQYF. J is TRBJ2-3 and V is TRBV28, with a weak D call TRBD1 (6 bases). The length of the CDR3 is 14 residues. Germline-derived CDR1 and CDR2 are MDHEN and SYDVKM. V was trimmed by 8 bases and J by 6 bases, leaving 18 bases between them.

The CDR3, as DNA: TGTGCCAGCAGCCCGGGACAGGGGATCAATGAGCAGTTCTTC. This translates into CASSPGQGINEQFF. This chain uses TRBV7-9 with TRBJ2-1; 10 bases line up with TRBD1. V lost 5 bases, J lost 6 bases, and 4 bases stayed unmatched. This CDR3 contains 14 residues. CDR1 is SEHNR, CDR2 FQNEAQ, per germline (reference sequence).

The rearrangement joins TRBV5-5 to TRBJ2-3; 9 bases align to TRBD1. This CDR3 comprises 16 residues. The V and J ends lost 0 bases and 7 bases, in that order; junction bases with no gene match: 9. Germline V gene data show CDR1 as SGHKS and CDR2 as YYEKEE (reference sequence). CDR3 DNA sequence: TGTGCCAGCAGCTTGGGAACCGGGACAGGGCCATATACGCAGTATTTT. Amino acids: CASSLGTGTGPYTQYF.

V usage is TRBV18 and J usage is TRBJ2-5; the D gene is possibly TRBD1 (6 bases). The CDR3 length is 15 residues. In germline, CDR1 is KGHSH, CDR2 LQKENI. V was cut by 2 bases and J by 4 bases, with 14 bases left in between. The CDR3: CASSPGDIPGETQYF. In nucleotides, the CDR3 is TGTGCCAGCTCACCAGGGGACATTCCGGGAGAGACCCAGTACTTC.

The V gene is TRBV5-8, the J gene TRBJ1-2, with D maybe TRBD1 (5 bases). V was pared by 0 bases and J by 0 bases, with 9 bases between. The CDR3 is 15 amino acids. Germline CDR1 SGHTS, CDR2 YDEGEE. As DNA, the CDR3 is TGTGCCAGCAGCTTGGCCGACAGAACTAACTATGGCTACACCTTC. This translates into CASSLADRTNYGYTF.

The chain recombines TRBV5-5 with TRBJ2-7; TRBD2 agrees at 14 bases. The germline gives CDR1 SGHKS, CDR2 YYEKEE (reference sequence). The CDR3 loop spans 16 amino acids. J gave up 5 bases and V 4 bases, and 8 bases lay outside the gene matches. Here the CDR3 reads CASSRLAGGPFHEQYF. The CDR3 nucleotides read TGTGCCAGCAGCAGACTAGCGGGAGGGCCTTTCCACGAGCAGTACTTC. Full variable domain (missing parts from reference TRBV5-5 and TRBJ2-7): DAGVTQSPTHLIKTRGQQVTLRCSPISGHKSVSWYQQVLGQGPQFIFQYYEKEERGRGNFPDRFSARQFPNYSSELNVNALLLGDSALYLCASSRLAGGPFHEQYFGPGTRLTVT.

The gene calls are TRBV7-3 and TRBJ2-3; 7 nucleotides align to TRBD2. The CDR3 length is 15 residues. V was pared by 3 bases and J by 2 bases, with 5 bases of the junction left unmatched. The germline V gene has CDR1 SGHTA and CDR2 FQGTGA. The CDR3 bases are TGTGCCAGCAGCTTGGGGGGGATCACCACAGATACGCAGTATTTT. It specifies CASSLGGITTDTQYF.